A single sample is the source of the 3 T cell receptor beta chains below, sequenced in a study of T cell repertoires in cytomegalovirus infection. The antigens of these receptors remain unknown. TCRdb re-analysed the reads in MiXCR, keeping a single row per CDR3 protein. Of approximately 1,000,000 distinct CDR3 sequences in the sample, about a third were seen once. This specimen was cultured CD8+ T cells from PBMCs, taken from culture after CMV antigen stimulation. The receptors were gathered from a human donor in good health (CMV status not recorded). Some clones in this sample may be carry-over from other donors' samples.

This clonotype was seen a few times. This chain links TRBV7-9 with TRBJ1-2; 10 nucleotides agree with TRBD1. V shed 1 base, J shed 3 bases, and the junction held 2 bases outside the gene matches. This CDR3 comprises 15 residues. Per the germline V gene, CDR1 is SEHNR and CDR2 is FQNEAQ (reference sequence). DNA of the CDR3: TGTGCCAGCAGCTTAGGGACAGGGGGGCACTATGGCTACACCTTC. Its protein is CASSLGTGGHYGYTF.

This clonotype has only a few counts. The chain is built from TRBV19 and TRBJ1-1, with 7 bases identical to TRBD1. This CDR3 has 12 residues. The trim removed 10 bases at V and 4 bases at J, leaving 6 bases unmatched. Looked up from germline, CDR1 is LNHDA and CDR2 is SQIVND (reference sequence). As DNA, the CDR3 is TGTGCCACCCGACAGGGTAGCACTGAAGCTTTCTTT. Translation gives CATRQGSTEAFF.

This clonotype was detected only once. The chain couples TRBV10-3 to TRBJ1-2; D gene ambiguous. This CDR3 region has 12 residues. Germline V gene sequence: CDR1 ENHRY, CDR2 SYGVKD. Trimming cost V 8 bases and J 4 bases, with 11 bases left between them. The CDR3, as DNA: TGTGCCATCGAGGCGGCCTCCTATGGCTACACCTTC. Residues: CAIEAASYGYTF.